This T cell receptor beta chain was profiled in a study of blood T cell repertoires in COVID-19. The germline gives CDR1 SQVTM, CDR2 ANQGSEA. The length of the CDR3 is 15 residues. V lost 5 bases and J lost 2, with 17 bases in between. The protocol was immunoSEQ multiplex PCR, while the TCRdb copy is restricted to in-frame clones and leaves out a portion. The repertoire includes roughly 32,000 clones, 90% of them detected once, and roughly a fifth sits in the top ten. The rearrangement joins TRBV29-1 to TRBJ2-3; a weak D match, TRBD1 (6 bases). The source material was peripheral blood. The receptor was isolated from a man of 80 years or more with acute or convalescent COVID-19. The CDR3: CSVSSRQGFTDTQYF. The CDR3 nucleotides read TGCAGCGTTTCGTCGAGGCAGGGGTTCACAGATACGCAGTATTTT.